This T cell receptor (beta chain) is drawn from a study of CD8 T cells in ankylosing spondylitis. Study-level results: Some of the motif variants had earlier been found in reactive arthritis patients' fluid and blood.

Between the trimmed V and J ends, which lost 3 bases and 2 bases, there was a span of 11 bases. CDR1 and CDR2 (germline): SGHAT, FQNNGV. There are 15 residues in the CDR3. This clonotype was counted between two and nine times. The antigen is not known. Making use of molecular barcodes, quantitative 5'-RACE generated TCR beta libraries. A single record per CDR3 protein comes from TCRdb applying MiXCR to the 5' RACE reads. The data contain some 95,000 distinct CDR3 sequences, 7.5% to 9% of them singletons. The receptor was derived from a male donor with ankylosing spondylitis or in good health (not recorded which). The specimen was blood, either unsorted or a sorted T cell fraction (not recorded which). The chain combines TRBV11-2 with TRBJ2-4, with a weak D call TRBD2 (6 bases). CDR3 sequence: CASSFGGEPKNIQYF. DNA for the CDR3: TGTGCCAGCAGCTTCGGCGGGGAGCCCAAAAACATTCAGTACTTC. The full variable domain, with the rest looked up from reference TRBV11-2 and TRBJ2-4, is EAGVAQSPRYKIIEKRQSVAFWCNPISGHATLYWYQQILGQGPKLLIQFQNNGVVDDSQLPKDRFSAERLKGVDSTLKIQPAKLEDSAVYLCASSFGGEPKNIQYFGAGTRLSVL.